This T cell receptor (beta chain) was recovered during a study of PD-1 blockade in mismatch repair-deficient tumors. Background on the study: Patients had approximately 11 mismatch repair-deficient cancer types, all previously treated and progressing. Findings of the study overall: Tumor-resident clones, often undetectable pretreatment in blood, expanded then contracted after pembrolizumab.

The assay was immunoSEQ multiplex PCR, and TCRdb's table has in-frame clones only and misses some. The top ten hold approximately 5% of the sample, which has around 100,000 clones, about 80% seen once. Mismatch repair deficiency was confirmed in all patients, by PCR or immunohistochemistry. TCRs were sequenced from a few patients responding to pembrolizumab. Of note for this clone: As yet, its antigen is unknown.

The TCR was taken from an adult with mismatch repair-deficient cancer. The sequenced sample was peripheral blood, obtained roughly 13 months after starting pembrolizumab.

In DNA form, the CDR3 reads TGTGCCAGCAGAGTTAGCGGGACCAACACCGGGGAGCTGTTTTTT. Its translation is CASRVSGTNTGELFF. The rearrangement links TRBV2 to TRBJ2-2; 8 bases are shared with TRBD2. Germline V CDR1 and CDR2: SNHLY, FYNNEI. CDR3 length: 15 residues. V trimming: 6 bases; J trimming: 2 bases; junction bases outside the gene matches: 5.